The 20 T cell receptor beta chains below were found in one sample sequenced in a study of T-cell memory formation after mild COVID-19. TCRdb reanalysed the 5' RACE reads using MiXCR and keeps one entry per CDR3 protein. The sample records around 400,000 distinct CDR3 sequences, more than 20% being singletons. Sequencing was carried out using PBMCs or a T cell subset sorted from them (not recorded which). The receptors were gathered from an adult woman who had mild COVID-19 (a few samples of this study predate the infection). Cell type and time point are not known.

This chain uses TRBV5-6 with TRBJ1-4; 10 bases align to TRBD1. The CDR3 totals 16 residues. The ends lost 0 bases at V and 8 bases at J; junction bases unmatched: 7. Germline lookup yields CDR1 SGHDT and CDR2 YYEEEE. The CDR3: CASSLVLGQGQEKLFF. CDR3 coding DNA: TGTGCCAGCAGCTTGGTCCTGGGACAGGGGCAAGAAAAACTGTTTTTT. The full variable domain, its missing parts supplied by reference TRBV5-6 and TRBJ1-4, is DAGVTQSPTHLIKTRGQQVTLRCSPKSGHDTVSWYQQALGQGPQFIFQYYEEEERQRGNFPDRFSGHQFPNYSSELNVNALLLGDSALYLCASSLVLGQGQEKLFFGSGTQLSVL.

This clonotype was seen a handful of times. J is TRBJ2-1 and V is TRBV6-6, with 11 bases aligning to TRBD2. CDR1 MNHNY and CDR2 SVGAGI come from the germline V gene (reference sequence). Trimming at V came to 6 bases and at J to 8 bases, leaving 15 bases not matched to a gene. The CDR3 totals 17 residues. CDR3 region: CASSRTARLAGGDEQFF. DNA for the CDR3: TGTGCCAGCAGCCGCACAGCTCGTCTAGCGGGAGGTGATGAGCAGTTCTTC.

On this clonotype itself: The junction departs from germline at one end; a sequencing error may be responsible. This chain joins TRBV7-2 and TRBJ2-3, with 12 bases aligning to TRBD2. Germline V gene data show CDR1 as SGHTA and CDR2 as FQGNSA. The CDR3 covers 14 residues. Here the CDR3 reads CASSLAGGPGTQYF. CDR3 bases: TGTGCCAGCAGCCTAGCGGGAGGGCCGGGTACGCAGTATTTT.

This clonotype came up a few times. The chain has TRBV5-1 and TRBJ2-7; D possibly corresponds to TRBD2 (6 bases). The CDR3 has 13 amino acids. Germline V CDR1 and CDR2: SGHRS, YFSETQ. V gave up 0 bases and J gave up 7 bases, with 11 bases separating them. The DNA of the CDR3 is TGCGCCAGCAGCTTGGAGGCGGGGTGGGAGCAGTACTTC. This gives the protein CASSLEAGWEQYF.

The chain is built from TRBV5-1 and TRBJ2-3; 9 bases fit TRBD2. The CDR3 is 15 amino acids. Germline CDR1 reads SGHRS; CDR2 reads YFSETQ. V lost 6 bases and J lost 0; bases outside the gene matches: 5. CDR3 sequence: CASTPSGKSTDTQYF. The CDR3, as DNA: TGCGCCAGCACCCCTAGCGGGAAGAGCACAGATACGCAGTATTTT.

The chain joins TRBV5-1 to TRBJ2-7, with D uncertain. The CDR3 sequence is 14 residues long. The germline V and J ends were trimmed by 0 bases and 7 bases, with 14 bases remaining between them. CDR1 and CDR2 from the germline V gene are SGHRS and YFSETQ. As DNA, the CDR3 is TGCGCCAGCAGCTTGGGAACAGCCGCCGGTGAGCAGTACTTC. Protein sequence: CASSLGTAAGEQYF.

The chain recombines TRBV15 with TRBJ1-1; D remains ambiguous. Germline V gene sequence: CDR1 LNHNV, CDR2 YYDKDF (reference sequence). The CDR3 loop spans 16 amino acids. V was shortened by 0 bases and J by 3 bases, with 14 bases between the two germline ends. The CDR3: CATSRDHQSGDTEAFF. The CDR3 DNA reads TGTGCCACCAGCAGAGATCACCAATCCGGTGACACTGAAGCTTTCTTT.

The chain is built from TRBV5-1 and TRBJ2-1, with TRBD2 identical over 8 bases. The CDR3 is made up of 15 amino acids. J lost 5 bases, V lost 5 bases, and 9 bases had no gene match. CDR1 and CDR2 from the germline V gene are SGHRS and YFSETQ. CDR3 sequence (DNA): TGCGCCAGCAGATCGGGGGGGCGAGAGAACAATGAGCAGTTCTTC. Amino acid sequence: CASRSGGRENNEQFF. Filled out from reference TRBV5-1 and TRBJ2-1, the complete variable domain reads KAGVTQTPRYLIKTRGQQVTLSCSPISGHRSVSWYQQTPGQGLQFLFEYFSETQRNKGNFPGRFSGRQFSNSRSEMNVSTLELGDSALYLCASRSGGRENNEQFFGPGTRLTVL.

There are a few counts of this clonotype. The rearrangement uses TRBV12-3 or TRBV12-4 and TRBJ1-4; 7 nucleotides line up with TRBD1. This CDR3 has 12 amino acids. The V gene end was trimmed by 5 bases and the J gene end by 11 bases; junction bases not matched to a gene: 5. CDR3 loop: CASSTTRGKLFF. DNA of the CDR3: TGTGCCAGCAGTACAACCAGGGGGAAACTGTTTTTT.

The genes are TRBV3-1 and TRBJ1-4; D may be TRBD1 (6 bases). Germline V gene data show CDR1 as LGHDT and CDR2 as YNNKEL (reference sequence). Trimming shortened V by 5 bases and J by 7 bases, and 11 bases separated the two germline ends. This CDR3 comprises 13 residues. In DNA, the CDR3 is TGTGCCAGCAGCAGTAACAGGGTTGAAAAACTGTTTTTT. The encoded protein is CASSSNRVEKLFF.

The V and J genes are TRBV15 and TRBJ1-1; D is possibly TRBD1 (5 bases). This CDR3 spans 16 amino acids. With 5 bases removed from V and 0 bases from J, the gap between germline ends came to 16 bases. In germline, CDR1 is LNHNV, CDR2 YYDKDF (reference sequence). CDR3: CATSLTGGGLNTEAFF. For the CDR3, the DNA is TGTGCCACCAGCCTTACCGGTGGGGGACTGAACACTGAAGCTTTCTTT.

The rearrangement links TRBV7-6 to TRBJ1-6, with D uncertain. The germline gives CDR1 SGHVS, CDR2 FNYEAQ. Trimming removed 3 bases at V and 4 bases at J, with 13 bases between. CDR3 length: 16 amino acids. CDR3 sequence (DNA): TGTGCCAGCAGCTTCGGTCCTCCTAGTTATAATTCACCCCTCCACTTT. It specifies CASSFGPPSYNSPLHF.

The rearrangement links TRBV3-1 to TRBJ1-2; D gene ambiguous. Trimming stripped 1 base from V and 4 bases from J, with 7 bases between. This CDR3 region has 13 residues. The germline CDR1 and CDR2 sequences are LGHDT and YNNKEL (reference sequence). This CDR3 reads CASSQGGVYGYTF. DNA for the CDR3: TGTGCCAGCAGCCAAGGCGGGGTCTATGGCTACACCTTC.

The chain employs TRBV12-3 or TRBV12-4 and TRBJ1-1; 9 bases match TRBD1. The CDR3 has 14 residues. After removal of 7 bases from V and 4 bases from J, the junction contained 7 bases not matched to a gene. The CDR3 spells CASTGTGRATEAFF. CDR3 nucleotide sequence: TGTGCCAGCACTGGGACAGGGAGGGCCACTGAAGCTTTCTTT.

There are a few counts of this clonotype. The chain uses TRBV7-2 and TRBJ2-1; 7 nucleotides match TRBD2. V was clipped by 4 bases and J by 8 bases; unmatched bases: 11. Germline CDR1 is SGHTA and CDR2 is FQGNSA. This CDR3 has 15 residues. CDR3 nucleotides: TGTGCCAGCAGCTCTCAGGGAGGGAGGGTCGATGAGCAGTTCTTC. Translated, it gives CASSSQGGRVDEQFF.

The genes are TRBV12-3 or TRBV12-4 and TRBJ1-1, with TRBD1 identical over 9 bases. The CDR3 consists of 15 residues. Trimming took 7 bases from V and 0 from J; bases not matched to a gene: 6. CDR3 region: CASTGQGRVNTEAFF. The DNA of the CDR3 is TGTGCCAGCACTGGACAGGGGCGGGTGAACACTGAAGCTTTCTTT.

This rearrangement joins TRBV5-5 to TRBJ1-2, with a weak D call TRBD1 (6 bases). The CDR3 extends over 16 amino acids. The V end lost 1 base, the J end lost 3 bases, and 16 bases lay between the germline ends. Germline assignment: CDR1 SGHKS and CDR2 YYEKEE (reference sequence). CDR3 sequence (DNA): TGTGCCAGCAGCTTGCGCCCGCAGGGGCAGGACTATGGCTACACCTTC. It translates to CASSLRPQGQDYGYTF.

The chain is built from TRBV6-4 and TRBJ2-2; 10 positions match TRBD2. The V and J ends lost 6 bases and 5 bases, in that order; junction bases with no gene match: 9. The CDR3 is 16 amino acids. Germline CDR1 MRHNA, CDR2 SNTAGT. The CDR3 region is CASSQAGGPSTGELFF. The CDR3 nucleotides are TGTGCCAGCAGCCAAGCGGGGGGGCCATCGACCGGGGAGCTGTTTTTT.

The V gene is TRBV18, the J gene TRBJ2-2; 8 bases are shared with TRBD2. The CDR3 has 14 residues. V was pared by 7 bases and J by 0 bases, with 1 base of the junction left unmatched. Germline lookup yields CDR1 KGHSH and CDR2 LQKENI. The chain's CDR3 is CASWGLANTGELFF. As DNA, the CDR3 is TGTGCCAGCTGGGGACTAGCGAACACCGGGGAGCTGTTTTTT.

This clonotype appeared a few times. The chain recombines TRBV6-5 with TRBJ2-1; 7 nucleotides align to TRBD1. The junction had 10 bases not matched to a gene; V was cut back by 2 bases and J by 0 bases. The CDR3 length is 18 residues. Germline V gives CDR1 MNHEY, CDR2 SVGAGI. In DNA, the CDR3 is TGTGCCAGCAGTTACGCCGGGACAGTATCTTACTCCTACAATGAGCAGTTCTTC. It encodes CASSYAGTVSYSYNEQFF.